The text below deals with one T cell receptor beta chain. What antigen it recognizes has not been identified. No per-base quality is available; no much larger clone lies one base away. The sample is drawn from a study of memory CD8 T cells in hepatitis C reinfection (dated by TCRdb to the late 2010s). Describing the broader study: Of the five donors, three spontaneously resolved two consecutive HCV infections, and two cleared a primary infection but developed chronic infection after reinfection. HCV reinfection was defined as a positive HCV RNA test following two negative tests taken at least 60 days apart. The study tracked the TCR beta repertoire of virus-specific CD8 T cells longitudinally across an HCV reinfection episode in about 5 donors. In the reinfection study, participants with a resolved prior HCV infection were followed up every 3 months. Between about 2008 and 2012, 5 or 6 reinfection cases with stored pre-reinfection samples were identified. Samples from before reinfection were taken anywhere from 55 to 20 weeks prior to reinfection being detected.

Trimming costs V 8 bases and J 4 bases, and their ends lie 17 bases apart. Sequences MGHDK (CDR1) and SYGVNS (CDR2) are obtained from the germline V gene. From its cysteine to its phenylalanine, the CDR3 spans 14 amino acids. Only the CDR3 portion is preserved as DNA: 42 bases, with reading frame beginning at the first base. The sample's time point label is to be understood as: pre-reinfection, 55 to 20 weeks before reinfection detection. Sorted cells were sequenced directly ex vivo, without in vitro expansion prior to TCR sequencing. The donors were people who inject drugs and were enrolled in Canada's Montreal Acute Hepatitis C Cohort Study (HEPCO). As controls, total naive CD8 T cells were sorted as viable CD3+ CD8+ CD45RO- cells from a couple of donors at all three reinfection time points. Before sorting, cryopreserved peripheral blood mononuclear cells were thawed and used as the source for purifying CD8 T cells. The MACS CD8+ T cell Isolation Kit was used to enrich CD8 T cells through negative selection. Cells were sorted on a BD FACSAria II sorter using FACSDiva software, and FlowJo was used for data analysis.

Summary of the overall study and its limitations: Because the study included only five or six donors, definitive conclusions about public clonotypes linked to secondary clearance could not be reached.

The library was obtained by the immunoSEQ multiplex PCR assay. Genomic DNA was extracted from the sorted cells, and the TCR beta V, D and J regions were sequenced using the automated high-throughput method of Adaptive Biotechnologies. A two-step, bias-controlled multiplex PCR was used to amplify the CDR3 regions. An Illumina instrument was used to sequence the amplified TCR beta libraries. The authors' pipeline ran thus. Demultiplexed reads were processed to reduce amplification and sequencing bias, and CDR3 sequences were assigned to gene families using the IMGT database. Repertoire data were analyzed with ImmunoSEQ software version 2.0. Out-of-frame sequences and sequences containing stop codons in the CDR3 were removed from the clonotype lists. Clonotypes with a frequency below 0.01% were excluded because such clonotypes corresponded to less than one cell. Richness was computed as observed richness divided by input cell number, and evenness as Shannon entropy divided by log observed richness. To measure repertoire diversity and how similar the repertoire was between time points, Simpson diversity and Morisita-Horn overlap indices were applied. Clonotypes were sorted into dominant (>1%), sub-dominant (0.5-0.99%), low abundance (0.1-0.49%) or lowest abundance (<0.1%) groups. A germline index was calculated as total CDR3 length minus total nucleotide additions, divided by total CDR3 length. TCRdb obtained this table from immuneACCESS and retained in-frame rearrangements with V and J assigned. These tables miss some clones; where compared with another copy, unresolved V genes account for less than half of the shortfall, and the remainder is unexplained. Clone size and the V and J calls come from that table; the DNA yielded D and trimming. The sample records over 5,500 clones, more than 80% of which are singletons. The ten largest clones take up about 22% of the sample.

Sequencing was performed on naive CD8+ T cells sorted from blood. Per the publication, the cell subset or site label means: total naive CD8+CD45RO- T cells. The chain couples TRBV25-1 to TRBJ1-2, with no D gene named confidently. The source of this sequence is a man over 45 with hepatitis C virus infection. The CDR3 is CASRGRGQLYGYTF. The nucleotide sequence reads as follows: TGTGCCAGCCGAGGGCGCGGGCAGCTCTATGGCTACACCTTC.